The rows below give T cell receptor beta chains drawn from one sample of a study of human T cells and chemical hapten exposure. TCRdb called the RACE reads again in MiXCR, with one record for every CDR3 protein. The top ten hold under 1.5% of the sample, which has approximately 89,000 distinct CDR3 sequences, about 6.3% seen once. The sequenced sample was whole blood, obtained in connection with sensitization to the hapten diphenylcyclopropenone (DPC). The receptors shown here come from a woman aged 25-40 years with alopecia areata. Some clones in this sample may be carry-over from other donors' samples. CDR3s include the opening cysteine and the closing phenylalanine or tryptophan. Each record gives: J gene, D gene, V gene, clone size, CDR3 DNA, CDR3 protein. D genes are given only for firm matches. Expanded clones are given a class, and other clones once, few, many or no size at all.

J: TRBJ2-7; D: NA; V: TRBV30; size: many; DNA: TGTGCCTGGAGTTCGAACTACGAGCAGTACTTC; CDR3: CAWSSNYEQYF
J: TRBJ2-3; D: TRBD2; V: TRBV20-1; size: NA; DNA: TGCAGTGCTAGAGATCTGGTCAGCGGGACCTACACAGATACGCAGTATTTT; CDR3: CSARDLVSGTYTDTQYF
J: TRBJ2-3; D: TRBD2; V: TRBV2; size: many; DNA: TGTGCCAGCAAGCACGGGGGGTCACGGGTTAGCACAGATACGCAGTATTTT; CDR3: CASKHGGSRVSTDTQYF
J: TRBJ2-2; D: TRBD2; V: TRBV6-6; size: many; DNA: TGTGCCAGCACTATAGCGGGGGGGAACACCGGGGAGCTGTTTTTT; CDR3: CASTIAGGNTGELFF
J: TRBJ2-3; D: TRBD1; V: TRBV23-1; size: many; DNA: TGCGCCAGCAGTCGCCCGGACAGGGCGGCGCAGTATTTT; CDR3: CASSRPDRAAQYF
J: TRBJ1-1; D: NA; V: TRBV5-1; size: NA; DNA: TGCGCCAGCAGCTTCGGCAACATTAACACTGAAGCTTTCTTT; CDR3: CASSFGNINTEAFF
J: TRBJ2-7; D: NA; V: TRBV9; size: NA; DNA: TGTGCCAGCAGCCCTCACGCCGGCTCCTACGAGCAGTACTTC; CDR3: CASSPHAGSYEQYF
J: TRBJ2-1; D: TRBD2; V: TRBV19; size: few; DNA: TGTGCCAGTAGTGGGACTAGCTTCGCTGAGCAGTTCTTC; CDR3: CASSGTSFAEQFF
J: TRBJ2-5; D: NA; V: TRBV7-6; size: many; DNA: TGTGCCAGCAGCTTACCACTACAAGAGACCCAGTACTTC; CDR3: CASSLPLQETQYF
J: TRBJ2-4; D: NA; V: TRBV20-1; size: few; DNA: TGCAGTGCTAGTAGTCCCGGGATTCAGTACTTC; CDR3: CSASSPGIQYF
J: TRBJ2-7; D: TRBD1; V: TRBV29-1; size: many; DNA: TGCAGCGCCAACCTGGTGGACAGGGGTAACGAGCAGTACTTC; CDR3: CSANLVDRGNEQYF
J: TRBJ2-7; D: TRBD1; V: TRBV7-9; size: many; DNA: TGTGCCAGCAGCTCCTGGACAGGGAGCTCCTACGAGCAGTACTTC; CDR3: CASSSWTGSSYEQYF
J: TRBJ2-7; D: TRBD1; V: TRBV5-6; size: many; DNA: TGTGCCAGCAGCTTGGGACAGGGAGTATACGAGCAGTACTTC; CDR3: CASSLGQGVYEQYF
J: TRBJ2-4; D: NA; V: TRBV2; size: few; DNA: TGTGCCAGCAGTGAGCGGGGACAGATAAAGGTCCGGGCCAAAAACATTCAGTACTTC; CDR3: CASSERGQIKVRAKNIQYF
J: TRBJ1-1; D: NA; V: TRBV7-8; size: few; DNA: TGTGCCAGCAGCTTAGGTCCGGGAAGGGACACTGAAGCTTTCTTT; CDR3: CASSLGPGRDTEAFF
J: TRBJ1-1; D: NA; V: TRBV5-1; size: NA; DNA: TGCGCCAGCAGCTTGGCCGAGGGGGTAGCTTTCTTT; CDR3: CASSLAEGVAFF
J: TRBJ2-3; D: NA; V: TRBV7-2; size: few; DNA: TGTGCCAGCAGCTTAGGGGTGGTTAGCTACACAGATACGCAGTATTTT; CDR3: CASSLGVVSYTDTQYF
J: TRBJ1-4; D: NA; V: TRBV7-9; size: many; DNA: TGTGCCAGCAGCTTAGTTCGACAGGCGTTTGCAACTAATGAAAAACTGTTTTTT; CDR3: CASSLVRQAFATNEKLFF
J: TRBJ2-7; D: NA; V: TRBV6-1; size: few; DNA: TGTGCCAGCACCTGGACAGCCTCCTACGAGCAGTACTTC; CDR3: CASTWTASYEQYF
J: TRBJ1-2; D: TRBD1; V: TRBV7-2; size: many; DNA: TGTGCCAGCAGCTCAACAGGGGATTATGGCTACACCTTC; CDR3: CASSSTGDYGYTF
J: TRBJ1-2; D: NA; V: TRBV12-3/TRBV12-4; size: NA; DNA: TGTGCCAGCAGCGGAATGGACGACTATGGCTACACCTTC; CDR3: CASSGMDDYGYTF
J: TRBJ2-3; D: NA; V: TRBV7-3; size: many; DNA: TGTGCCAGCAGCTTAACGGTAGGGGACACAGGCGGATCGCAGTATTTT; CDR3: CASSLTVGDTGGSQYF
J: TRBJ2-5; D: TRBD1; V: TRBV27; size: many; DNA: TGTGCCAGCAGTAGTACAGGGGCCGGCCAAGAGACCCAGTACTTC; CDR3: CASSSTGAGQETQYF